The entry that follows covers one T cell receptor (beta chain) sequence. As yet, its antigen is unknown. The entry originates in a study of cytomegalovirus exposure and HLA in healthy donors. Looking at the study overall: Out of about 180 million T cells, an earlier analysis found roughly 110 million unique TCR beta sequences in total.

The CDR3 contains 13 residues. The germline CDR1 and CDR2 sequences are SNHLY and FYNNEI. The V segment lost 7 bases and the J segment 6 bases; nucleotides outside the gene matches: 3. 60 Vbeta and 13 Jbeta primers were used in PCR. The data were produced by immunoSEQ multiplex PCR, yet TCRdb's version contains in-frame clones alone and is incomplete. This sample carries about 100,000 clones, about 70% of them seen once, and the ten largest clones take more than 2%. Points from the study as a whole: It was reported that TCR beta sequences correctly inferred the HLA-A and HLA-B alleles for most subjects. Most TCR beta V segments were productive about 87% or about 30% of the time in an earlier analysis.

This TCR came from a man in his fifties or sixties in good health and CMV-seropositive. Sequencing was carried out using PBMCs. The chain recombines TRBV2 with TRBJ2-2; 9 bases align to TRBD1. Here the CDR3 reads CASTWTGAGELFF. CDR3 coding DNA: TGTGCCAGCACCTGGACAGGGGCCGGGGAGCTGTTTTTT.